This is a list of T cell receptor beta chains from one sample in a study of early T cells in non-severe SARS-CoV-2 infection. TCRdb itself ran the 5' RACE reads through MiXCR, one entry per CDR3 protein. The sample shows over 85,000 distinct CDR3 sequences, 10% to 15% of them seen only once. The source material was whole blood. These receptors all stem from an adult who was a healthcare worker with PCR-confirmed SARS-CoV-2 infection or an uninfected control (not recorded which). Both conserved end residues are part of each CDR3. The order of the fields is CDR3 DNA, CDR3 protein, V gene, D gene, clone size, J gene. The D gene is left open where the match is weak. Clone size is shown for a subset of rows, as once, few, many or a class of expanded clone.

TGTGCCGCGGGGACTACCCAAGAGACCCAGTACTTC CAAGTTQETQYF TRBV10-3 TRBD2 - TRBJ2-5
TGCAGCGTTGAGGAGGTCACAGATACGCAGTATTTT CSVEEVTDTQYF TRBV29-1 - - TRBJ2-3
TGTGCCAGTAGTATTTTCACCGGGGAGCTGTTTTTT CASSIFTGELFF TRBV19 - - TRBJ2-2
TGTGCCAGCAGCTCTAGCATCGGGGAGCTGTTTTTT CASSSSIGELFF TRBV5-5 - - TRBJ2-2
TGTGCCAGCAGCTTAGGTGAGCAGCAGTTCTTC CASSLGEQQFF TRBV7-8 - - TRBJ2-1
TGTGCCAGCAGCCAAGTACCTTTGAATGAGCAGTTCTTC CASSQVPLNEQFF TRBV14 - few TRBJ2-1
TGTGCCAGCAGCACTTATCAGATAGACAATGAGCAGTTCTTC CASSTYQIDNEQFF TRBV6-5 - few TRBJ2-1
TGTGCCAGCAGGAGGGACAGGGGATCCGACAATGAGCAGTTCTTC CASRRDRGSDNEQFF TRBV2 TRBD1 - TRBJ2-1
TGTGCCAGCAGTTATCAGCCCCAGCATTTT CASSYQPQHF TRBV28 - many TRBJ1-5
TGTGCCAACAGCACGCTAGGGGAAAGGGCTGCAGCGGAGACCCAGTACTTC CANSTLGERAAAETQYF TRBV7-6 - - TRBJ2-5
TGTGCCAGCAGTTCAGGTCGCCGAGCAGATACGCAGTATTTT CASSSGRRADTQYF TRBV27 - - TRBJ2-3
TGTGCCAGCATGGGCAGGAGCTATGGCTACACCTTC CASMGRSYGYTF TRBV21-1 - - TRBJ1-2
TGTGCCAGCAGGGGACAGGGTAGAGAAGCTTTCTTT CASRGQGREAFF TRBV9 TRBD1 once TRBJ1-1
TGTGCCAGCAGCTTGGGAGTTGAGGCCGGGGAGCTGTTTTTT CASSLGVEAGELFF TRBV7-2 - few TRBJ2-2
TGTGCCAGCAGCTCCGATCACAACACTGAAGCTTTCTTT CASSSDHNTEAFF TRBV5-5 - - TRBJ1-1
TGTGCCAGCAGTCCCGCGGCAGGGGTCCCTGAGCAGTTCTTC CASSPAAGVPEQFF TRBV7-9 - many TRBJ2-1
TGTGCCAGCAGGAGCCTCCCGTACGAGCAGTACTTC CASRSLPYEQYF TRBV6-2/TRBV6-3 - - TRBJ2-7
TGTGCCAGCAGCGTAGGGCCAGCCAATGAGCAGTTCTTC CASSVGPANEQFF TRBV9 - - TRBJ2-1
TGTGCCAGCAGCTCCACAGGTTTATGGACTGAAGCTTTCTTT CASSSTGLWTEAFF TRBV7-2 - few TRBJ1-1
TGTGCCAGTAGTATCGGGACCCACAAGGGAAACATTCAGTACTTC CASSIGTHKGNIQYF TRBV19 - few TRBJ2-4
TGCAGTGCCAGGGGGCTGGCTGGGGCCAACGTCCTGACTTTC CSARGLAGANVLTF TRBV20-1 TRBD1 few TRBJ2-6
TGTGCCACCATTCCCCGGGACAGGGAGAAGAACACCATATATTTT CATIPRDREKNTIYF TRBV12-3/TRBV12-4 TRBD1 few TRBJ1-3
TGCAGTGCTAGAATGTCCATCCGGTCCTACGGCTACACCTTC CSARMSIRSYGYTF TRBV20-1 - many TRBJ1-2
TGCGCCAGCAGCCACCCCTCTAGCGGTTCCTACAATGAGCAGTTCTTC CASSHPSSGSYNEQFF TRBV4-1 TRBD2 many TRBJ2-1
TGTGTCGCCCGGGACACCAGAGCCTACGAGCAGTACTTC CVARDTRAYEQYF TRBV6-2/TRBV6-3 - - TRBJ2-7
TGTGCCAGCTCACCAACCGGAATCTCCCCAACTAATGAAAAACTGTTTTTT CASSPTGISPTNEKLFF TRBV18 - few TRBJ1-4
TGTGCCATCAGTCGGACTAGCGGGAGCTACGAGCAGTACTTC CAISRTSGSYEQYF TRBV10-3 TRBD2 many TRBJ2-7
TGTGCCAGCAGCCCTAATAAGGACAGGATCGGGGAGCTGTTTTTT CASSPNKDRIGELFF TRBV7-6 TRBD1 - TRBJ2-2
TGTGCCACCAGTGCCCGGGGAAGGAGCAATCAGCCCCAGCATTTT CATSARGRSNQPQHF TRBV24-1 - - TRBJ1-5
TGCGCCAGCAGCTGGACCGGGGGGAGCTCTGGGGCCAACGTCCTGACTTTC CASSWTGGSSGANVLTF TRBV4-3 TRBD2 many TRBJ2-6
TGTGCCAGCAGCTTAGAGCCAGGACTAGCGGGAGGGAAGGAGCAGTTCTTC CASSLEPGLAGGKEQFF TRBV7-9 TRBD2 few TRBJ2-1
TGTGCCAGTAGTATAGCCCTCCTAGACTACAATGAGCAGTTCTTC CASSIALLDYNEQFF TRBV19 - - TRBJ2-1
TGCGCCAGCAGCTTGAGTTCTCCCACAGATACGCAGTATTTT CASSLSSPTDTQYF TRBV5-1 - - TRBJ2-3
TGCGCCAGCAGCCAAGATCAGAGGCGGATGATAGCTAATGAAAAACTGTTTTTT CASSQDQRRMIANEKLFF TRBV4-1 - - TRBJ1-4
TGTGCCAGTAGTAGGGGGACTAGCGGGAGAGAGACCCAGTACTTC CASSRGTSGRETQYF TRBV19 TRBD2 medium-sized TRBJ2-5
TGTGCCAGCACCGACAGGAACGCCTACCTCAACTATGGCTACACCTTC CASTDRNAYLNYGYTF TRBV6-1 - many TRBJ1-2
TGCAGTGCGAGTGGACTAGCGGGAGAGACCCAGTACTTC CSASGLAGETQYF TRBV20-1 TRBD2 few TRBJ2-5